The following is a TCR beta chain sequence with its context. In the authors' methods: Reference gene primers were amplified, and this amplification served to estimate nucleated cell counts. Sequencing used immunoSEQ multiplex PCR; TCRdb keeps in-frame clones, though not all of them. V, J and clone size reflect that table, while D and trimming were determined from the DNA. The sample holds 200,000 to 300,000 clones; approximately 85% are singletons and the top ten take roughly 12%. These data belong to a study of blood T cell repertoires in COVID-19. Study as a whole: Samples representing acute and convalescent COVID-19 were sourced from the United States, Italy and Spain. From T cells, B-cell-depleted T cells, or PBMCs came the material, which was cDNA or gDNA.

The junction had 8 bases not matched to a gene; V was cut back by 9 bases and J by 6 bases. Germline V gene sequence: CDR1 WNHNN, CDR2 SYGVQD (reference sequence). There are 13 residues in the CDR3. The source is a woman aged 60-75 years with active or convalescent COVID-19. Sequencing used peripheral blood. V usage is TRBV10-1 and J usage is TRBJ2-3, with 8 bases aligning to TRBD1. CDR3 in amino acids: CASRDRLTDTQYF. The DNA for the CDR3 is TGCGCCAGTCGGGACAGGTTGACGGATACGCAGTATTTT.